This TCR beta chain derives from a study of beta chain features in type 1 diabetes. Study background: Patient and healthy donor groups were alike in age, gender and cell yields. Across every sample, about 110 million sorted cells were examined in total. Study outcomes and limitations: In patients and controls equally, PCR might favor templates that are shorter. Moderately but significantly shorter TCRB CDR3s were found in Type 1 diabetes patients in all four CD4+ subsets.

Germline V gene sequence: CDR1 MNHEY, CDR2 SVGAGI. The CDR3 is 14 amino acids. Trimming pared 2 bases from V and 7 bases from J, leaving 14 bases between. Every bit of the isolated RNA underwent reverse transcription, so sequencing read expressed TCRB transcripts. Assay used: immunoSEQ multiplex PCR; TCRdb lists only in-frame clones, some missing. The sample holds fewer than 550,000 clones, about an eighth seen once. This clone showed up just a few times. Antigen: not known. Material for sequencing was naive CD4+ T cells from blood. J is TRBJ1-2 and V is TRBV6-5; the D gene is possibly TRBD1 (5 bases). This receptor was obtained from a woman between 18 and 29 years old in good health. CDR3 in amino acids: CASSYTDKSFGYTF. The CDR3 bases are TGTGCCAGCAGTTACACGGACAAGAGTTTTGGCTACACCTTC.